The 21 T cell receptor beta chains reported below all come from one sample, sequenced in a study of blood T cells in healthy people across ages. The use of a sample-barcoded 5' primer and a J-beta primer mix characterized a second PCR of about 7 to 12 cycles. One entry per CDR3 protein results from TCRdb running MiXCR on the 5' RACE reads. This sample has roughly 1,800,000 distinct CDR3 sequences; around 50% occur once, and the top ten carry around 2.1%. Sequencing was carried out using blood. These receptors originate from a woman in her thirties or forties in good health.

The CDR3 DNA follows: TGTGCCAGCAGCCAAGATATCGGGGACAGGGCGCTGAAGGGGGCCAACGTCCTGACTTTC. It is translated as CASSQDIGDRALKGANVLTF. The genes are TRBV3-1 and TRBJ2-6; 9 bases align to TRBD1. The V gene end was trimmed by 0 bases and the J gene end by 4 bases; junction bases not matched to a gene: 13. Germline CDR1 LGHDT, CDR2 YNNKEL (reference sequence). The CDR3 runs 20 residues.

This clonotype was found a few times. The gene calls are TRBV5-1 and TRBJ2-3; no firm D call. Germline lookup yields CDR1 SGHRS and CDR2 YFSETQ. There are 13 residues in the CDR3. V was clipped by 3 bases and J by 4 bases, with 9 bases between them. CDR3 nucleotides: TGCGCCAGCAGCTACCGGGTTGCAGATACGCAGTATTTT. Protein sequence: CASSYRVADTQYF. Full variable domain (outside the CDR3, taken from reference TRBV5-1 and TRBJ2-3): KAGVTQTPRYLIKTRGQQVTLSCSPISGHRSVSWYQQTPGQGLQFLFEYFSETQRNKGNFPGRFSGRQFSNSRSEMNVSTLELGDSALYLCASSYRVADTQYFGPGTRLTVL.

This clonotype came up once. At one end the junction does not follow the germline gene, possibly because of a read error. Written as DNA, the CDR3 is TGTACCAGCAGACCCTCCAGGGTGCCCACAGATACGCAGTATTTT. It is translated as CTSRPSRVPTDTQYF. The chain uses TRBV6-5 and TRBJ2-3; possibly TRBD1 for D (5 bases). The CDR3 is 15 amino acids. CDR1 is MNHEY, CDR2 SVGAGI, per germline.

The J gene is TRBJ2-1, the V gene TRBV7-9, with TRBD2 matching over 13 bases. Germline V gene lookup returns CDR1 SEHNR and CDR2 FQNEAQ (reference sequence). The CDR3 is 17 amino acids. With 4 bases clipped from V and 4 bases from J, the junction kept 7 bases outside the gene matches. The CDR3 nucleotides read TGTGCCAGCAGCTCTGGACTAGCGGGGGTCACGTACAATGAGCAGTTCTTC. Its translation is CASSSGLAGVTYNEQFF.

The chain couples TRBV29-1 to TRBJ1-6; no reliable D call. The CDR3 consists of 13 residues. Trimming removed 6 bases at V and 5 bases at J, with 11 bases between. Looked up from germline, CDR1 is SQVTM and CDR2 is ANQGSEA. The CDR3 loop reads CSVQRSDNSPLHF. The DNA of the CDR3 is TGCAGCGTACAGCGGAGCGATAATTCACCCCTCCACTTT.

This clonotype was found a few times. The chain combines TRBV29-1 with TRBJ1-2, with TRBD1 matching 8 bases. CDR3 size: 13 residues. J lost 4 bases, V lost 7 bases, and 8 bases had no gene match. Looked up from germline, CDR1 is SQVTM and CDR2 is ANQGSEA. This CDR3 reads CSDGQGGGYGYTF. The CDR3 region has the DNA TGCAGCGACGGACAGGGAGGGGGCTATGGCTACACCTTC.

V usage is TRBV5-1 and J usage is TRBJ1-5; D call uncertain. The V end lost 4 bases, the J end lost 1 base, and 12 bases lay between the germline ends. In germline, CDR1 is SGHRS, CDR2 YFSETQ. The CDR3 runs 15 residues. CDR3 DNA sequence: TGCGCCAGCAGCCCGGAGGGAGGAAGCAATCAGCCCCAGCATTTT. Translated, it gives CASSPEGGSNQPQHF. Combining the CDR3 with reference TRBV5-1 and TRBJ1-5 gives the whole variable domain KAGVTQTPRYLIKTRGQQVTLSCSPISGHRSVSWYQQTPGQGLQFLFEYFSETQRNKGNFPGRFSGRQFSNSRSEMNVSTLELGDSALYLCASSPEGGSNQPQHFGDGTRLSIL.

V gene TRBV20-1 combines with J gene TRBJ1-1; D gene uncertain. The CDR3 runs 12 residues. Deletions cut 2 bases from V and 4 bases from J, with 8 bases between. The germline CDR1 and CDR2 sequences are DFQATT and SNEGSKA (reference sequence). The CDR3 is CSARRIGTEAFF. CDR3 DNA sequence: TGCAGTGCTAGACGTATTGGCACTGAAGCTTTCTTT.

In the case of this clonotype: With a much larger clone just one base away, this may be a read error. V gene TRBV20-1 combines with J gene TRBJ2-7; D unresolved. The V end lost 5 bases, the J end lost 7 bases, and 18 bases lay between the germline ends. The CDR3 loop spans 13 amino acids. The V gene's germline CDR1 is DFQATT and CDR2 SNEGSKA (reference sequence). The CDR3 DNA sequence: TGCAGTGCTGTTTCCAATATACACAATGAGCAGTACTTC. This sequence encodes CSAVSNIHNEQYF.

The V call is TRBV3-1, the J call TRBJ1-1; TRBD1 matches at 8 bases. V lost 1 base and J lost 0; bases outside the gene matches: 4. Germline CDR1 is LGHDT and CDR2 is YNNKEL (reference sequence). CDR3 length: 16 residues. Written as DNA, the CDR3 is TGTGCCAGCAGCCAAGGGACAGGGCCAATGAACACTGAAGCTTTCTTT. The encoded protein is CASSQGTGPMNTEAFF.

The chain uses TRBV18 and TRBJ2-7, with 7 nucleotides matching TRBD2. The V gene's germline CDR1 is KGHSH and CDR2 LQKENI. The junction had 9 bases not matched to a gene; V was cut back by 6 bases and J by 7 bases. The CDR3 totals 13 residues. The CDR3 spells CASSPGLVEEQYF. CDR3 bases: TGTGCCAGCTCCCCAGGACTAGTGGAAGAGCAGTACTTC. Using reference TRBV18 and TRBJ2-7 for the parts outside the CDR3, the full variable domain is NAGVMQNPRHLVRRRGQEARLRCSPMKGHSHVYWYRQLPEEGLKFMVYLQKENIIDESGMPKERFSAEFPKEGPSILRIQQVVRGDSAAYFCASSPGLVEEQYFGPGTRLTVT.

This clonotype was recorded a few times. CDR3 loop: CASSSPGTVYNEQFF. The CDR3, as DNA: TGTGCCAGCAGTTCACCCGGGACAGTGTACAATGAGCAGTTCTTC. This chain joins TRBV27 and TRBJ2-1; TRBD1 matches at 7 bases. The germline V gene has CDR1 MNHEY and CDR2 SMNVEV (reference sequence). Trimming took 4 bases from V and 4 from J; bases not matched to a gene: 7. The CDR3 runs to 15 residues.

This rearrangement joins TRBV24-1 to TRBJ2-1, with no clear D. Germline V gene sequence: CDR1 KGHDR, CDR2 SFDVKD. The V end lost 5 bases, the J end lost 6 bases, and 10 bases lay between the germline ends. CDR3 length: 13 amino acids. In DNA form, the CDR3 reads TGTGCCACCAGTGGGGTCCGCACCAATGAGCAGTTCTTC. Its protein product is CATSGVRTNEQFF.

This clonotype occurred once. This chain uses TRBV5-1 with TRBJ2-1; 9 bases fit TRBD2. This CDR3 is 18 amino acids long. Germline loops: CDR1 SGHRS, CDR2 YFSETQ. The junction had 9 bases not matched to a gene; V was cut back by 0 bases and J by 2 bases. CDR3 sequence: CASSLAYGGGVTYNEQFF. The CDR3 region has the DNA TGCGCCAGCAGCTTGGCGTACGGCGGGGGGGTTACCTACAATGAGCAGTTCTTC.

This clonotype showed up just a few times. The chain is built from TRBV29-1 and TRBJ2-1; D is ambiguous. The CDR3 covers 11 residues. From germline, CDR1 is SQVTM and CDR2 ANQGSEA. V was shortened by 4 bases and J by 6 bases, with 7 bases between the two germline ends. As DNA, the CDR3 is TGCAGCGTTGGGCCCCCCAATGAGCAGTTCTTC. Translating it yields CSVGPPNEQFF.

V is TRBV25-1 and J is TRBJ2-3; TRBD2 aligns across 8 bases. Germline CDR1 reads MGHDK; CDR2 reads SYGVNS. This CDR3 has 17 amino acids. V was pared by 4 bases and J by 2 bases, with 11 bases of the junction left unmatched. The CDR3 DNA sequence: TGTGCCAGCAGTGCTTTATTCGGGGGGGATTTCACAGATACGCAGTATTTT. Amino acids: CASSALFGGDFTDTQYF.

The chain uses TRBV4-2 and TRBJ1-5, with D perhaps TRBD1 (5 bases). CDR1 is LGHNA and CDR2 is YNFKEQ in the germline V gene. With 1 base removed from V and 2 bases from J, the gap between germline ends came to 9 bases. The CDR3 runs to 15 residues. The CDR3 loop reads CASSQAGYGNQPQHF. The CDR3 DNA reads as TGTGCCAGCAGCCAAGCAGGGTATGGCAATCAGCCCCAGCATTTT.

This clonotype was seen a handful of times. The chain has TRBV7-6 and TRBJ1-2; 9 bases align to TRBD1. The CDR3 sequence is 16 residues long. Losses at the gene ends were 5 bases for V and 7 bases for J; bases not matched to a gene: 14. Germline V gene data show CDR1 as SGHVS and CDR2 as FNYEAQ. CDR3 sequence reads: CASSLNVGTGIRGYTF. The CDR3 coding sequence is TGTGCCAGCAGCCTAAATGTAGGGACAGGGATTCGTGGCTACACCTTC.

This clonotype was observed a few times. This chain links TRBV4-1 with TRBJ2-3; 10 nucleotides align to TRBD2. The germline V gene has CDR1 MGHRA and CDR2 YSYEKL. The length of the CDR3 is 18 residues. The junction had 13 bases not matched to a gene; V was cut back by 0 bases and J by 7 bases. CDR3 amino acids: CASSQDPLQRGGGNTQYF. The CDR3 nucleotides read TGCGCCAGCAGCCAAGACCCTCTGCAGCGGGGGGGCGGGAATACGCAGTATTTT.

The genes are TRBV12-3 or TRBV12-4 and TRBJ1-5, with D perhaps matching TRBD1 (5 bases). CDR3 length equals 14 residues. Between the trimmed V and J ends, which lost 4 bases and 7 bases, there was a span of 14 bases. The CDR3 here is CASSSERGGQPQHF. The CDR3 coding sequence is TGTGCCAGCAGTTCTGAAAGGGGCGGGCAGCCCCAGCATTTT.

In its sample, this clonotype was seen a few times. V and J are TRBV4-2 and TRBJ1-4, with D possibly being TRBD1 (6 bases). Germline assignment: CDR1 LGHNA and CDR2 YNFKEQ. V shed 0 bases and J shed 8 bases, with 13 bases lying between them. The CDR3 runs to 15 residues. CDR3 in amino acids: CASSQDPRTVEKLFF. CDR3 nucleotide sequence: TGTGCCAGCAGCCAAGACCCCCGGACAGTAGAAAAACTGTTTTTT.